One and the same sample provided the 32 T cell receptor beta chains below, sequenced in a study of blood T cell repertoires in COVID-19. Sequencing was performed with immunoSEQ multiplex PCR; in TCRdb, only in-frame clones are kept and a portion is missing. There are about 190,000 clones in the sample; roughly four fifths occur only once, and under 7.5% lies in the top ten. The sample was peripheral blood. These receptors were obtained from a woman in her thirties or forties with acute or convalescent COVID-19.

The gene calls are TRBV4-1 and TRBJ1-4, with a weak D call TRBD1 (5 bases). Germline-derived CDR1 and CDR2 are MGHRA and YSYEKL. V was clipped by 5 bases and J by 5 bases, with 9 bases between them. The CDR3 contains 13 residues. The CDR3: CASSSRQNEKLFF. The CDR3 nucleotides read TGCGCCAGCAGCTCCCGACAGAATGAAAAACTGTTTTTT.

This chain connects TRBV7-2 to TRBJ1-5; D not certain. Germline V lookup: CDR1 SGHTA, CDR2 FQGNSA. Between the trimmed V and J ends, which lost 1 base and 5 bases, there was a span of 18 bases. The CDR3 spans 17 residues. The CDR3 loop reads CASSLEPGGGGYQPQHF. In DNA form, the CDR3 reads TGTGCCAGCAGCTTAGAACCAGGAGGTGGAGGTTATCAGCCCCAGCATTTT.

CDR3 sequence reads: CASSDTNYGYTF. DNA for the CDR3: TGTGCCAGCAGTGACACTAACTATGGCTACACCTTC. The chain recombines TRBV6-1 with TRBJ1-2; D unresolved. This CDR3 comprises 12 residues. Germline V lookup: CDR1 MNHNS, CDR2 SASEGT. Between the trimmed V and J ends, which lost 3 bases and 0 bases, there was a span of 2 bases.

The CDR3 reads CASRGTSDGELFF. CDR3 in DNA: TGTGCCAGCAGGGGCACCTCGGACGGGGAGCTGTTTTTT. The V and J genes are TRBV2 and TRBJ2-2; D gene unclear. The CDR3 totals 13 residues. Germline-derived CDR1 and CDR2 are SNHLY and FYNNEI. Trimming took 6 bases from V and 7 from J, leaving 12 bases between them.

This clone was observed a few times. The chain employs TRBV2 and TRBJ1-1; TRBD1 agrees at 7 bases. Losses at the gene ends were 3 bases for V and 1 base for J; bases not matched to a gene: 8. Per the germline V gene, CDR1 is SNHLY and CDR2 is FYNNEI. This CDR3 region has 16 residues. This CDR3 reads CASSEEGASKNTEAFF. As DNA, the CDR3 is TGTGCCAGCAGTGAGGAGGGGGCGAGCAAGAACACTGAAGCTTTCTTT.

This rearrangement joins TRBV7-9 to TRBJ1-1; D not resolved. The V end was cut by 2 bases, the J end by 4 bases, with 8 bases between. CDR1 is SEHNR, CDR2 FQNEAQ, per germline (reference sequence). This CDR3 spans 13 amino acids. CDR3 loop: CASSLNGGTEAFF. DNA of the CDR3: TGTGCCAGCAGCTTAAATGGAGGCACTGAAGCTTTCTTT.

This clone was observed a handful of times. The genes are TRBV19 and TRBJ1-5; no reliable D call. The CDR3 totals 15 residues. Germline loops: CDR1 LNHDA, CDR2 SQIVND (reference sequence). Trimming cost V 4 bases and J 11 bases, with 21 bases left between them. The CDR3 sequence: CASSRGSTLVWSQHF. The CDR3 nucleotides are TGTGCCAGTAGTAGAGGCAGCACCCTAGTTTGGTCCCAGCATTTT.

This rearrangement joins TRBV25-1 to TRBJ2-2, with D possibly TRBD2 on 5 matching bases. V was trimmed by 8 bases and J by 7 bases, leaving 20 bases between them. The CDR3 consists of 15 residues. The germline V gene has CDR1 MGHDK and CDR2 SYGVNS. In DNA, the CDR3 is TGTGCCAGCTCCGGGGTCGAGGGTTTCGGCGGGGAGCTGTTTTTT. Its protein is CASSGVEGFGGELFF.

V gene TRBV19 combines with J gene TRBJ2-3, with D possibly TRBD2 on 6 matching bases. Trimming left V 6 bases short and J 0 bases short, with 10 bases between. This CDR3 has 14 amino acids. Germline V gene lookup returns CDR1 LNHDA and CDR2 SQIVND (reference sequence). In DNA, the CDR3 is TGTGCCAGTAGGGAAAGCGGGAGCACAGATACGCAGTATTTT. Protein product: CASRESGSTDTQYF. Variable domain in full (rest from reference TRBV19 and TRBJ2-3): DGGITQSPKYLFRKEGQNVTLSCEQNLNHDAMYWYRQDPGQGLRLIYYSQIVNDFQKGDIAEGYSVSREKKESFPLTVTSAQKNPTAFYLCASRESGSTDTQYFGPGTRLTVL.

The chain has TRBV19 and TRBJ1-1; D not certain. V was cut by 6 bases and J by 3 bases, with 11 bases left in between. Germline values: CDR1 LNHDA, CDR2 SQIVND (reference sequence). This CDR3 has 13 residues. CDR3 loop: CASRYQVHTEAFF. CDR3 bases: TGTGCCAGTAGATACCAGGTACACACTGAAGCTTTCTTT.

This clone was found a few times. The CDR3 sequence: CASSSGQGAGGYTF. The CDR3 DNA is TGTGCCAGCAGTTCGGGACAGGGGGCCGGTGGCTACACCTTC. The rearrangement links TRBV28 to TRBJ1-2; 12 bases agree with TRBD1. The trim removed 4 bases at V and 7 bases at J, leaving 4 bases unmatched. Germline CDR1 is MDHEN and CDR2 is SYDVKM. This CDR3 contains 14 residues.

The sample holds one count of this clone. V usage is TRBV2 and J usage is TRBJ1-5; TRBD1 matches at 8 bases. The CDR3 is made up of 18 amino acids. V shed 3 bases and J 3 bases; nucleotides not matched to a gene: 13. The germline V gene has CDR1 SNHLY and CDR2 FYNNEI. Here the CDR3 reads CASSEIPVGTGANQPQHF. CDR3 bases: TGTGCCAGCAGTGAGATTCCCGTCGGGACAGGCGCCAATCAGCCCCAGCATTTT. Full variable domain (rest looked up from reference TRBV2 and TRBJ1-5): EPEVTQTPSHQVTQMGQEVILRCVPISNHLYFYWYRQILGQKVEFLVSFYNNEISEKSEIFDDQFSVERPDGSNFTLKIRSTKLEDSAMYFCASSEIPVGTGANQPQHFGDGTRLSIL.

The chain recombines TRBV29-1 with TRBJ2-7; TRBD2 aligns across 8 bases. With 5 bases clipped from V and 4 bases from J, the junction kept 4 bases outside the gene matches. This CDR3 has 12 amino acids. Germline V gene lookup returns CDR1 SQVTM and CDR2 ANQGSEA. For the CDR3, the DNA is TGCAGCGTTCGTCGGGGGGGATACGAGCAGTACTTC. Residues: CSVRRGGYEQYF.

This chain links TRBV4-1 with TRBJ2-1, with 10 bases identical to TRBD2. The V and J ends lost 3 bases and 7 bases, in that order; junction bases with no gene match: 9. The V gene's germline CDR1 is MGHRA and CDR2 YSYEKL. The CDR3 extends over 16 amino acids. The CDR3 DNA sequence: TGCGCCAGCAGCCATCTCCTAGCGGGGGTTGGGAATGAGCAGTTCTTC. Translation gives CASSHLLAGVGNEQFF.

The V call is TRBV27, the J call TRBJ2-1; weak D call: TRBD2 (5 bases). This CDR3 has 15 amino acids. The V gene's germline CDR1 is MNHEY and CDR2 SMNVEV (reference sequence). The V gene lost 1 base and the J gene lost 5 bases, with 12 bases spanning the gap. DNA of the CDR3: TGTGCCAGCAGTTTATTCCCCCCGGGAAACAATGAGCAGTTCTTC. It is translated as CASSLFPPGNNEQFF.

The J gene is TRBJ2-2, the V gene TRBV28; tentative D call: TRBD2 (6 bases). Trimming cost V 6 bases and J 0 bases, with 11 bases left between them. The germline V gene has CDR1 MDHEN and CDR2 SYDVKM. The length of the CDR3 is 15 residues. This CDR3 reads CASSLGLPNTGELFF. Here the CDR3 DNA reads TGTGCCAGCAGCTTGGGACTTCCGAACACCGGGGAGCTGTTTTTT.

This rearrangement joins TRBV9 to TRBJ2-5, with D uncertain. The V end was cut by 0 bases, the J end by 3 bases, with 6 bases between. This CDR3 is built from 13 residues. CDR1 is SGDLS, CDR2 YYNGEE, per germline. The CDR3 loop reads CASSVGLKETQYF. The CDR3 nucleotides are TGTGCCAGCAGCGTAGGACTCAAAGAGACCCAGTACTTC.

This clone was found once. The gene calls are TRBV2 and TRBJ2-7; TRBD1 matches 10 bases. Losses at the gene ends were 6 bases for V and 4 bases for J; bases not matched to a gene: 15. Germline assignment: CDR1 SNHLY and CDR2 FYNNEI. The CDR3 has 17 residues. In nucleotides, the CDR3 is TGTGCCAGCAGGACAATTCGTCGGGACAGGGGTATGTACGAGCAGTACTTC. Residues: CASRTIRRDRGMYEQYF.

This sequence joins TRBV7-9 and TRBJ1-5; 9 bases are a match to TRBD1. Germline-derived CDR1 and CDR2 are SEHNR and FQNEAQ (reference sequence). The CDR3 spans 15 residues. The J segment lost 7 bases and the V segment lost 2 bases, leaving 6 bases of the junction unmatched. CDR3 loop: CASSLSGTGRQPQHF. As DNA, the CDR3 is TGTGCCAGCAGCTTATCCGGGACAGGGAGGCAGCCCCAGCATTTT.

The V call is TRBV5-5, the J call TRBJ1-3; tentatively, D is TRBD1 (6 bases). V lost 0 bases to trimming and J lost 4 bases, with 11 bases between them. Germline lookup yields CDR1 SGHKS and CDR2 YYEKEE (reference sequence). This CDR3 comprises 15 residues. CDR3: CASSLDATGGNTIYF. The DNA of the CDR3 is TGTGCCAGCAGCTTGGATGCCACAGGGGGAAACACCATATATTTT. Filled out from reference TRBV5-5 and TRBJ1-3, the complete variable domain reads DAGVTQSPTHLIKTRGQQVTLRCSPISGHKSVSWYQQVLGQGPQFIFQYYEKEERGRGNFPDRFSARQFPNYSSELNVNALLLGDSALYLCASSLDATGGNTIYFGEGSWLTVV.

The chain couples TRBV19 to TRBJ1-4; 7 bases align to TRBD1. The J segment lost 3 bases and the V segment lost 4 bases, leaving 2 bases of the junction unmatched. Germline V gives CDR1 LNHDA, CDR2 SQIVND (reference sequence). This CDR3 is built from 14 residues. In DNA, the CDR3 is TGTGCCAGTAGTAGGACAGGACCTAATGAAAAACTGTTTTTT. Translating it yields CASSRTGPNEKLFF.

The rearrangement links TRBV19 to TRBJ2-2; 7 bases line up with TRBD1. V lost 5 bases, J lost 5 bases, and 2 bases stayed unmatched. Germline assignment: CDR1 LNHDA and CDR2 SQIVND (reference sequence). The CDR3 runs to 13 residues. As DNA, the CDR3 is TGTGCCAGTAGTGCGACAGGGACCGGGGAGCTGTTTTTT. Translation gives CASSATGTGELFF.

This clone was counted a few times. The gene calls are TRBV11-2 and TRBJ1-6, with 7 bases aligning to TRBD1. V lost 5 bases and J lost 5; bases outside the gene matches: 6. CDR1 is SGHAT, CDR2 FQNNGV, per germline. This CDR3 contains 15 residues. The CDR3 DNA is TGTGCCAGCAGCCCCGTGACAGGGAATAATTCACCCCTCCACTTT. Translated, it gives CASSPVTGNNSPLHF. Looking up the rest from reference TRBV11-2 and TRBJ1-6 gives the full variable domain: EAGVAQSPRYKIIEKRQSVAFWCNPISGHATLYWYQQILGQGPKLLIQFQNNGVVDDSQLPKDRFSAERLKGVDSTLKIQPAKLEDSAVYLCASSPVTGNNSPLHFGNGTRLTVT.

V and J are TRBV7-9 and TRBJ2-1, with 11 bases lining up with TRBD1. Germline-derived CDR1 and CDR2 are SEHNR and FQNEAQ (reference sequence). This CDR3 region has 15 residues. Trimming took 3 bases from V and 7 from J; bases not matched to a gene: 5. The CDR3 reads CASSFGQGAKNEQFF. CDR3 coding DNA: TGTGCCAGCAGCTTCGGACAGGGGGCCAAGAATGAGCAGTTCTTC.

This clone was found many times. The chain links TRBV7-8 to TRBJ1-3; tentative D call: TRBD1 (5 bases). V dropped 5 bases and J dropped 0 bases, with 17 bases sitting between them. From germline, CDR1 is SGHVS and CDR2 FQNEAQ. This CDR3 has 17 amino acids. The CDR3 bases are TGTGCCAGCAGCCCAACGACAGTTAAGAGCTCTGGAAACACCATATATTTT. Amino acids: CASSPTTVKSSGNTIYF.

The chain links TRBV19 to TRBJ1-1; D call uncertain. The germline V gene has CDR1 LNHDA and CDR2 SQIVND (reference sequence). V lost 9 bases, J lost 5 bases, and 16 bases lay in between. This CDR3 has 13 amino acids. CDR3 sequence (DNA): TGTGCCAGCCGACATCCGACCCGAACTGAAGCTTTCTTT. This encodes CASRHPTRTEAFF.

This chain links TRBV30 with TRBJ1-4, with TRBD1 identical over 10 bases. V shed 0 bases, J shed 7 bases, and the junction held 5 bases outside the gene matches. The CDR3 has 15 residues. Germline assignment: CDR1 GTSNPN and CDR2 SVGIG (reference sequence). DNA of the CDR3: TGTGCCTGGAGTGTACAGACAGGGGGCTTTGAAAAACTGTTTTTT. As protein: CAWSVQTGGFEKLFF.

V gene TRBV7-3 combines with J gene TRBJ2-6; no firm D call. Germline values: CDR1 SGHTA, CDR2 FQGTGA. The V end lost 5 bases, the J end lost 0 bases, and 17 bases lay between the germline ends. CDR3 length equals 18 residues. This CDR3 reads CASSPNGGITSGANVLTF. As DNA, the CDR3 is TGTGCCAGCAGCCCCAACGGCGGAATTACCTCTGGGGCCAACGTCCTGACTTTC.

The chain links TRBV9 to TRBJ1-6; D remains unclear. The germline V gene encodes CDR1 SGDLS and CDR2 YYNGEE. This CDR3 comprises 15 residues. V was shortened by 3 bases and J by 4 bases, with 11 bases between the two germline ends. The CDR3 sequence: CASSAAGRYNSPLHF. The CDR3 nucleotides are TGTGCCAGCAGCGCAGCTGGGAGGTATAATTCACCCCTCCACTTT.

V and J are TRBV29-1 and TRBJ1-2; D unresolved. The V end lost 3 bases, the J end lost 5 bases, and 16 bases lay between the germline ends. The CDR3 contains 14 residues. Germline loops: CDR1 SQVTM, CDR2 ANQGSEA. CDR3 sequence reads: CSVDLSATPYGYTF. DNA for the CDR3: TGCAGCGTTGATTTATCCGCTACCCCTTATGGCTACACCTTC.

A note on this clone: The junction does not match germline at one end; this may be a read error. This chain connects TRBV2 to TRBJ1-2; possible D gene TRBD1, 5 bases. Looked up from germline, CDR1 is SNHLY and CDR2 is FYNNEI. The CDR3 is 14 amino acids. The CDR3 protein is CASREGFEGDGYTF. The CDR3 bases are TGTGCCAGCAGGGAAGGCTTTGAAGGGGATGGCTACACCTTC.

The J gene is TRBJ1-3, the V gene TRBV18; D is unresolved. The germline CDR1 and CDR2 sequences are KGHSH and LQKENI. CDR3 length: 15 residues. V lost 7 bases and J 0 bases, leaving 13 bases between the germline ends. DNA for the CDR3: TGTGCCAGCTGGCCAGGAATAAGCTCTGGAAACACCATATATTTT. This codes for CASWPGISSGNTIYF. The full variable domain, with the rest looked up from reference TRBV18 and TRBJ1-3, is NAGVMQNPRHLVRRRGQEARLRCSPMKGHSHVYWYRQLPEEGLKFMVYLQKENIIDESGMPKERFSAEFPKEGPSILRIQQVVRGDSAAYFCASWPGISSGNTIYFGEGSWLTVV.